The next 4 T cell receptor beta chains were all read from a single sample in a study of TIL therapy for anti-PD-1-resistant metastatic lung cancer (dated by TCRdb to about 2021). The time point label for this specimen denotes: pre-treatment sample, taken before nivolumab and TIL therapy. The immunoSEQ v3 hsTCRB kit was used to amplify TCR beta CDR3 regions from genomic DNA through bias-controlled multiplex PCR. TCRdb re-hosts the immuneACCESS table, in-frame sequences only. Its copies lack some clones; in the studies checked, an unresolved V gene accounts for under half of them, and the cause for the rest is not known. The sample table lists some 37,000 clones, more than 60% of them with a count of one. Jointly, the top ten make up about 6% of the sample. The specimen was blood, collected at baseline. The receptors come from a person between 25 and 80 years old with non-small cell lung cancer.

The chain is built from TRBV5-8 and TRBJ1-4; tentatively, D is TRBD1 (5 bases). Germline assignment: CDR1 SGHTS and CDR2 YDEGEE. The CDR3 spans 15 residues. V was cut by 0 bases and J by 3 bases, with 9 bases left in between. The DNA for the CDR3 is TGTGCCAGCAGCTTGGATTGGGGGTCTAATGAAAAACTGTTTTTT. Amino acids: CASSLDWGSNEKLFF.

The V gene is TRBV30, the J gene TRBJ1-1; D is ambiguous. The CDR3 consists of 12 residues. Germline V gene sequence: CDR1 GTSNPN, CDR2 SVGIG (reference sequence). Trimming removed 1 base at V and 5 bases at J, with 8 bases between. The CDR3 sequence is CAWSAWKTEAFF. The CDR3 DNA is TGTGCCTGGAGTGCATGGAAAACTGAAGCTTTCTTT.

The CDR3 here is CASSRDWAPNEQFF. In DNA form, the CDR3 reads TGTGCCAGCAGCCGGGACTGGGCCCCCAATGAGCAGTTCTTC. The rearrangement links TRBV7-2 to TRBJ2-1, with D perhaps TRBD2 (6 bases). In germline, CDR1 is SGHTA, CDR2 FQGNSA. The CDR3 loop spans 14 amino acids. V lost 5 bases, J lost 6 bases, and 14 bases lay in between.

This clone was observed a handful of times. The rearrangement links TRBV9 to TRBJ1-5; 9 nucleotides match TRBD1. With V trimmed by 4 bases and J by 4 bases, 6 bases remained unmatched. CDR1 and CDR2 (germline): SGDLS, YYNGEE. The CDR3 spans 15 residues. The CDR3 DNA sequence: TGTGCCAGCAGCCCACAGGGGGCGCGGAATCAGCCCCAGCATTTT. Its protein is CASSPQGARNQPQHF.